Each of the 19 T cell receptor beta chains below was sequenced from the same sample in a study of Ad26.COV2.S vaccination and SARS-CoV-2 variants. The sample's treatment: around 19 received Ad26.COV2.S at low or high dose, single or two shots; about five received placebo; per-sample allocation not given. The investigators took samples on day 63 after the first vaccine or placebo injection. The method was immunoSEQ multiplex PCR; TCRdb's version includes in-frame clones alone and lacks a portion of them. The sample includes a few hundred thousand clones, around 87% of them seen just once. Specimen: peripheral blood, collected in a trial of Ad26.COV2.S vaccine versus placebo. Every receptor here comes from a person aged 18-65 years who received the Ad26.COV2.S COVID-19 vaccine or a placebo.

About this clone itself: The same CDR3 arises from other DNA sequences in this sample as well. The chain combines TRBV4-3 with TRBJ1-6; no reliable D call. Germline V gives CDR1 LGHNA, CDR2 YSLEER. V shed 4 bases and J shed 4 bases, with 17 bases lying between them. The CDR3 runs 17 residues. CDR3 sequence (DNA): TGCGCCAGCAGCCTCGAAGCGGGGAGCTCTTATAATTCACCCCTCCACTTT. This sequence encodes CASSLEAGSSYNSPLHF.

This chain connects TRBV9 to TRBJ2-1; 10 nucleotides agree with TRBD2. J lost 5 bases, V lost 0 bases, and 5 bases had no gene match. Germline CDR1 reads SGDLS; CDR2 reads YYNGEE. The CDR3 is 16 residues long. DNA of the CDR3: TGTGCCAGCAGCGTAGCTATTACTAGCGGGGACAATGAGCAGTTCTTC. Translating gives CASSVAITSGDNEQFF.

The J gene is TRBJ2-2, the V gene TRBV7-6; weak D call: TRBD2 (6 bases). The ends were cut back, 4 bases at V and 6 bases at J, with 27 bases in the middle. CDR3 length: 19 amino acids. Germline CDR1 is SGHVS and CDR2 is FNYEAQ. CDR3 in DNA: TGTGCCAGCAGCTCCCCCCGGGACTTTCCCACAAGGGGTGCCGGGGAGCTGTTTTTT. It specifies CASSSPRDFPTRGAGELFF. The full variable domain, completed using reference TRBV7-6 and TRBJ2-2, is GAGVSQSPRYKVTKRGQDVALRCDPISGHVSLYWYRQALGQGPEFLTYFNYEAQQDKSGLPNDRFSAERPEGSISTLTIQRTEQRDSAMYRCASSSPRDFPTRGAGELFFGEGSRLTVL.

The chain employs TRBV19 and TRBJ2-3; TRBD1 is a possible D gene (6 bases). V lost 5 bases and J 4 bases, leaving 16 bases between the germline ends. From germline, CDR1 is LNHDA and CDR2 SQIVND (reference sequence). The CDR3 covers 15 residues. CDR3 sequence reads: CASSVPQGMADTQYF. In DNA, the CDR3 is TGTGCCAGTAGTGTTCCACAGGGTATGGCAGATACGCAGTATTTT.

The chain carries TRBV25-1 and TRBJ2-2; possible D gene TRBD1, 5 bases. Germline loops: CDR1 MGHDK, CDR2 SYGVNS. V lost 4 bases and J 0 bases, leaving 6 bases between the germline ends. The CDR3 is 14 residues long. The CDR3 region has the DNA TGTGCCAGCAGTGCAGGGACGAACACCGGGGAGCTGTTTTTT. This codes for CASSAGTNTGELFF.

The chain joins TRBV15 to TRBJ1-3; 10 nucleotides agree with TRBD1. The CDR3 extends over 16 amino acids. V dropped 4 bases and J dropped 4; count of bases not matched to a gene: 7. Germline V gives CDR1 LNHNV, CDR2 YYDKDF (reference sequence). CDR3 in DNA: TGTGCCACCAGCACTTTTGGGACAGGGGCAGGAAACACCATATATTTT. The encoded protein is CATSTFGTGAGNTIYF.

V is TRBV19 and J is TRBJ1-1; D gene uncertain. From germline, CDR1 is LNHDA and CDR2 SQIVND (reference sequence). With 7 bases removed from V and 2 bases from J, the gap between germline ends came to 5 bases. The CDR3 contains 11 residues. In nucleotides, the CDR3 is TGTGCCAGTAAAGAAAACACTGAAGCTTTCTTT. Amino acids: CASKENTEAFF.

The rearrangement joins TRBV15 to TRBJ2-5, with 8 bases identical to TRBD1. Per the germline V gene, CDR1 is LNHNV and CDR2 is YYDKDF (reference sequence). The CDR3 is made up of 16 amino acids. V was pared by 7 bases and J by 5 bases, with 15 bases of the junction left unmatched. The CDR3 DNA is TGTGCCACCACTCTAGGGATGGCAGGGGGCTTTGAGACCCAGTACTTC. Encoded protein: CATTLGMAGGFETQYF.

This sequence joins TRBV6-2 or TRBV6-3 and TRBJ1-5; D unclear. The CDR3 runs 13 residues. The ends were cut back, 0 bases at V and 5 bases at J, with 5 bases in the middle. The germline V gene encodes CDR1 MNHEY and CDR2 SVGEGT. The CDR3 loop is CASSYSGYQPQHF. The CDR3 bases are TGTGCCAGCAGTTACTCGGGGTATCAGCCCCAGCATTTT.

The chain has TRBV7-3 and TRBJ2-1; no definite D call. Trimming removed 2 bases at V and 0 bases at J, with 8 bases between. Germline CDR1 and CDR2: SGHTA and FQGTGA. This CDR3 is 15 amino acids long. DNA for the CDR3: TGTGCCAGCAGCTTAGATGTCAGCTCCTACAATGAGCAGTTCTTC. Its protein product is CASSLDVSSYNEQFF.

CDR3 residues: CASSPGRTGNTIYF. The CDR3 DNA is TGTGCCAGCAGCCCCGGCAGAACTGGAAACACCATATATTTT. This chain links TRBV5-4 with TRBJ1-3, with D hard to call. This CDR3 is 14 amino acids long. V was clipped by 4 bases and J by 2 bases, with 10 bases between them. CDR1 and CDR2 (germline): SGHNT, YYREEE (reference sequence).

The CDR3 DNA is TGCGCCAGCAGCCTGTCGGGACAGAGCTATGGCTACACCTTC. Translation: CASSLSGQSYGYTF. This rearrangement joins TRBV5-1 to TRBJ1-2; TRBD1 matches at 7 bases. This CDR3 contains 14 residues. The J segment lost 4 bases and the V segment lost 4 bases, leaving 7 bases of the junction unmatched. The V gene's germline CDR1 is SGHRS and CDR2 YFSETQ.

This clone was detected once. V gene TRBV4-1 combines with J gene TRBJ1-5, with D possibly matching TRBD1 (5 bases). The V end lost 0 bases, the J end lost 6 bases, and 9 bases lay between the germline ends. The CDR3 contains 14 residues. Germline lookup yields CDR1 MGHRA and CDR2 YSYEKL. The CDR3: CASSQDLGVQPQHF. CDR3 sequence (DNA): TGCGCCAGCAGCCAAGATTTGGGGGTTCAGCCCCAGCATTTT.

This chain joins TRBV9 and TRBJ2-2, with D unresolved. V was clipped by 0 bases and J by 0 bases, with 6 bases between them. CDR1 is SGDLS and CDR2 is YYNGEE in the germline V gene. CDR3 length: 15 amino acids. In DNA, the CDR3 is TGTGCCAGCAGCGTAGGGGCGGCGAACACCGGGGAGCTGTTTTTT. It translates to CASSVGAANTGELFF.

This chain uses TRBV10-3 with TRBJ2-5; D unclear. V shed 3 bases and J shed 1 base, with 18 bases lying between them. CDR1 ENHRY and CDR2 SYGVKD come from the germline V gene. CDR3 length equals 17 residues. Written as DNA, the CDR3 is TGTGCCATCAGTGACTTGGCCTTGGGCGCCTCCCAAGAGACCCAGTACTTC. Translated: CAISDLALGASQETQYF.

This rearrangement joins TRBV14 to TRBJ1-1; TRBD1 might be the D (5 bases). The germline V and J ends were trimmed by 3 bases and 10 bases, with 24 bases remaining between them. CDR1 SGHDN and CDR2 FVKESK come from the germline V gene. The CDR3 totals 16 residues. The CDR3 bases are TGTGCCAGCAGCCATAGCATCAGGGAGGTTGGGATAGGAGCTTTCTTT. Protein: CASSHSIREVGIGAFF. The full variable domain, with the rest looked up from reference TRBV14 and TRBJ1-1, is EAGVTQFPSHSVIEKGQTVTLRCDPISGHDNLYWYRRVMGKEIKFLLHFVKESKQDESGMPNNRFLAERTGGTYSTLKVQPAELEDSGVYFCASSHSIREVGIGAFFGQGTRLTVV.

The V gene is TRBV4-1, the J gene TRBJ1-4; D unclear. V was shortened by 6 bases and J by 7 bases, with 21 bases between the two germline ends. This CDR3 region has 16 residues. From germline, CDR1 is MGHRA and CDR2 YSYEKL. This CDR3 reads CASRFLPGLTFEKLFF. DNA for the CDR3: TGCGCCAGCAGGTTCCTGCCGGGCCTGACCTTTGAAAAACTGTTTTTT.

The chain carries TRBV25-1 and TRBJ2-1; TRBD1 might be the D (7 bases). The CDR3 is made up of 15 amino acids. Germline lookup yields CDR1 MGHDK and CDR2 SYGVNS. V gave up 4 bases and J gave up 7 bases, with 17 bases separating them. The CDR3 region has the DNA TGTGCCAGCAGTGGAGCCAGGGGGGTCCTTAATGAGCAGTTCTTC. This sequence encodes CASSGARGVLNEQFF.

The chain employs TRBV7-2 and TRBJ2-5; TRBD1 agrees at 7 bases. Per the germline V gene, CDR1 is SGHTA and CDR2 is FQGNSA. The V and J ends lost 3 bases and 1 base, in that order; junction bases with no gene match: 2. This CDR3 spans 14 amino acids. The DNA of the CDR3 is TGTGCCAGCAGCTTCGGGACAGCCCAAGAGACCCAGTACTTC. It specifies CASSFGTAQETQYF.